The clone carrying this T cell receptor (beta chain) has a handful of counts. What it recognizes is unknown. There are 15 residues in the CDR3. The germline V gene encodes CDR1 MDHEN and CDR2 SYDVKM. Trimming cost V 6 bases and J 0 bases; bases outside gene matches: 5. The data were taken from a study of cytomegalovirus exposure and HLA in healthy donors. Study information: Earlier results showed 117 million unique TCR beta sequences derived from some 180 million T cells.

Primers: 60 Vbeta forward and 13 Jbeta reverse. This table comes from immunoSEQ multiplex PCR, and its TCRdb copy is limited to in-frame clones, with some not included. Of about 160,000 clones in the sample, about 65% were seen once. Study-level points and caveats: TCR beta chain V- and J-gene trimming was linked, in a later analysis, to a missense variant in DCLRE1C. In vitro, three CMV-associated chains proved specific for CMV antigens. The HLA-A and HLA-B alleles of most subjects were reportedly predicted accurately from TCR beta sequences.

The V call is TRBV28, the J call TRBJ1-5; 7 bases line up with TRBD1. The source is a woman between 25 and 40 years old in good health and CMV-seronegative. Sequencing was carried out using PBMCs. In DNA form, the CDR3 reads TGTGCCAGCAGGAAGGGGGCGCCTAGCAATCAGCCCCAGCATTTT. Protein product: CASRKGAPSNQPQHF.